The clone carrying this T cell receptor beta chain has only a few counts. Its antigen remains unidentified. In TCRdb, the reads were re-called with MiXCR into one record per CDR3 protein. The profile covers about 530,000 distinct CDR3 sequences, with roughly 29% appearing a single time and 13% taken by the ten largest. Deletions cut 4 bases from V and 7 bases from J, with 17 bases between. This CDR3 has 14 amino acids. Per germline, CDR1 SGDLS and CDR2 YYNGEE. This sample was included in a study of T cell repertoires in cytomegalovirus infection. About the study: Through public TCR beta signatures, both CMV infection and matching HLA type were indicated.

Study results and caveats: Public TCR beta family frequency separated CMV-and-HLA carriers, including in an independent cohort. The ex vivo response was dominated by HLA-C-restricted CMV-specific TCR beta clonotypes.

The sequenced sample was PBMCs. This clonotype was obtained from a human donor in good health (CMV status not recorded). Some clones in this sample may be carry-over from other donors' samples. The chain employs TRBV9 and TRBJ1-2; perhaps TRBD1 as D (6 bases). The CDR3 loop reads CASSPWGGGGGYTF. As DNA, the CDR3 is TGTGCCAGCAGCCCCTGGGGGGGGGGCGGTGGCTACACCTTC.